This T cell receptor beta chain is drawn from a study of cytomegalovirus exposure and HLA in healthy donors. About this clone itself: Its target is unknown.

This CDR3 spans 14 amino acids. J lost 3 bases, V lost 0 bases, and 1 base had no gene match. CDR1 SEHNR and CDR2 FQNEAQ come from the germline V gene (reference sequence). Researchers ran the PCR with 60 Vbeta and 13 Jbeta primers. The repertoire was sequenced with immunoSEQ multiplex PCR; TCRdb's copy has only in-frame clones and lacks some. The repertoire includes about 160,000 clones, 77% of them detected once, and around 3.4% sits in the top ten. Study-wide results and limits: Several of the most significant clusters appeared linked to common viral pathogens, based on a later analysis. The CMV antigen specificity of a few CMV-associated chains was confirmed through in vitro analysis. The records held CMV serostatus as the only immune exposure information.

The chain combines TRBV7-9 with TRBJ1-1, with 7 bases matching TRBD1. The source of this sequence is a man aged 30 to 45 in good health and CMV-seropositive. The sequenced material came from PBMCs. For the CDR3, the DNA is TGTGCCAGCAGCTTAGCCCAGGGGGACACTGAAGCTTTCTTT. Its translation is CASSLAQGDTEAFF. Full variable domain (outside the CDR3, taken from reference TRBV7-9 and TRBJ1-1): DTGVSQNPRHKITKRGQNVTFRCDPISEHNRLYWYRQTLGQGPEFLTYFQNEAQLEKSRLLSDRFSAERPKGSFSTLEIQRTEQGDSAMYLCASSLAQGDTEAFFGQGTRLTVV.